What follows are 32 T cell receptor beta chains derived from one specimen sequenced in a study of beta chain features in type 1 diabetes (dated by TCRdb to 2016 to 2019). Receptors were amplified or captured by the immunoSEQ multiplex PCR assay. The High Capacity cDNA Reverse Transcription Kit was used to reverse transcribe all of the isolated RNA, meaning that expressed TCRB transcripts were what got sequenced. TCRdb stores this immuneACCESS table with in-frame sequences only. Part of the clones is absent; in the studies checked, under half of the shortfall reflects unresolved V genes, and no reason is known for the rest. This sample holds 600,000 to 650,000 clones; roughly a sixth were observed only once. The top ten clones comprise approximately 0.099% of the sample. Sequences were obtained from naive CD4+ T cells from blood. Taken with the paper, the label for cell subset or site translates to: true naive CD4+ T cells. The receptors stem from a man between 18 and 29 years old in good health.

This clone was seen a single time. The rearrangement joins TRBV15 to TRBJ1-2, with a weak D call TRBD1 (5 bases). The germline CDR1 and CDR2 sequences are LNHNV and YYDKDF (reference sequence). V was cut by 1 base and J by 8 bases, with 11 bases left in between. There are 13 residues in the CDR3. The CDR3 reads CATSRAGVNGYTF. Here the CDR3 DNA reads TGTGCCACCAGCAGAGCGGGGGTTAACGGCTACACCTTC.

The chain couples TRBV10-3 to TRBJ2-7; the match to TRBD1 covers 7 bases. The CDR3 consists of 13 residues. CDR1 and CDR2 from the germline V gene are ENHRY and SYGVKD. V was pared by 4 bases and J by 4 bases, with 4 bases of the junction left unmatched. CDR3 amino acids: CAISGRTGYEQYF. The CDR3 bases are TGTGCCATCAGTGGCCGGACAGGATACGAGCAGTACTTC.

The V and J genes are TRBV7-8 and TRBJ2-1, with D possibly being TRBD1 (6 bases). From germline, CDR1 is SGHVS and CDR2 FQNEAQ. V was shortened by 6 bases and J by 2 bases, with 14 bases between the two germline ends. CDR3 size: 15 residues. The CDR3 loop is CASSTPRTAYNEQFF. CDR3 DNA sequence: TGTGCCAGCAGTACTCCAAGGACAGCCTACAATGAGCAGTTCTTC.

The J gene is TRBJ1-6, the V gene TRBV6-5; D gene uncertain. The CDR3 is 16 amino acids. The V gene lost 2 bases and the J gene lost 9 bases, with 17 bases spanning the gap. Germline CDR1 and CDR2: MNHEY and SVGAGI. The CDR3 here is CASSYAGPRQGSPLHF. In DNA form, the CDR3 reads TGTGCCAGCAGTTACGCCGGGCCTCGTCAAGGTTCACCCCTCCACTTT.

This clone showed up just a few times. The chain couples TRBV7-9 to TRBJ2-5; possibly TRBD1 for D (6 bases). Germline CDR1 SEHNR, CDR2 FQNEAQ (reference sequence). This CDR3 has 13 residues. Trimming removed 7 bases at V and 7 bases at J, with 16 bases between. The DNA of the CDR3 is TGTGCCAGCACCCCCGACAGGTCGGGGACCCAGTACTTC. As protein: CASTPDRSGTQYF.

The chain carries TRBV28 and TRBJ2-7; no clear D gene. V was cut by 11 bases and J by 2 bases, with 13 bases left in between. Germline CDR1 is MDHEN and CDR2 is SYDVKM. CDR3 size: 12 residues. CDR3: CASLRGAYEQYF. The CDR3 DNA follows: TGTGCCTCCCTCCGAGGCGCCTACGAGCAGTACTTC.

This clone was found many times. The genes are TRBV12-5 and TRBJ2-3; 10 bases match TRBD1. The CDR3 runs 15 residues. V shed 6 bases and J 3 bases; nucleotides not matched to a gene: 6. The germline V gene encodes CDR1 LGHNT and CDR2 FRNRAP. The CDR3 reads CASGPGQGVTDTQYF. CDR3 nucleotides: TGTGCTAGTGGCCCCGGACAGGGGGTAACAGATACGCAGTATTTT.

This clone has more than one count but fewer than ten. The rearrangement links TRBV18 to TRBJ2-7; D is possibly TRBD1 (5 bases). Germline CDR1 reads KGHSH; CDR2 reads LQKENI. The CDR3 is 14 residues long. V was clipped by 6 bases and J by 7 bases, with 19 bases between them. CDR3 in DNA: TGTGCCAGCTCGGTCGACAGCCCTAATGGGGAGCAGTACTTC. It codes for CASSVDSPNGEQYF. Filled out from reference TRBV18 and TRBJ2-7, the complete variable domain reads NAGVMQNPRHLVRRRGQEARLRCSPMKGHSHVYWYRQLPEEGLKFMVYLQKENIIDESGMPKERFSAEFPKEGPSILRIQQVVRGDSAAYFCASSVDSPNGEQYFGPGTRLTVT.

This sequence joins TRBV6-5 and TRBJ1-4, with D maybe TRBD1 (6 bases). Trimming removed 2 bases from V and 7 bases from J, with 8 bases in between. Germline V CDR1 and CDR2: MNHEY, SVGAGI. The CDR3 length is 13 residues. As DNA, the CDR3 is TGTGCCAGCAGTTACGGACAGTTTGAAAAACTGTTTTTT. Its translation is CASSYGQFEKLFF.

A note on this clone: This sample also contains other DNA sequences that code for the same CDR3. The chain's CDR3 is CASSNRDLSGYTF. DNA of the CDR3: TGTGCCAGCAGCAACAGGGATTTGAGTGGCTACACCTTC. The rearrangement joins TRBV27 to TRBJ1-2; D perhaps matches TRBD1 (6 bases). Germline V gives CDR1 MNHEY, CDR2 SMNVEV (reference sequence). V lost 6 bases and J 7 bases, leaving 15 bases between the germline ends. The CDR3 length is 13 residues.

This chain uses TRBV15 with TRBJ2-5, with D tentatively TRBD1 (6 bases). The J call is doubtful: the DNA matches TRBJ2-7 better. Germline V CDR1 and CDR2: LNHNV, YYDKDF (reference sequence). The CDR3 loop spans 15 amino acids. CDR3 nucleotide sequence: TGTGCCACCAGCAGGGGTCTCGACAGGTCGAACGAGCAGTACTTC. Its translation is CATSRGLDRSNEQYF.

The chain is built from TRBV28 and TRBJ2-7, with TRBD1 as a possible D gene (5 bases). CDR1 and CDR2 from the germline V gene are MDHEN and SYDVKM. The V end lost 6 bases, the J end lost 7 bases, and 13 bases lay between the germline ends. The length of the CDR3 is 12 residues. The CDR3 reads CASRSTRGEQYF. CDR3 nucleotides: TGTGCCAGCAGATCTACAAGGGGTGAGCAGTACTTC.

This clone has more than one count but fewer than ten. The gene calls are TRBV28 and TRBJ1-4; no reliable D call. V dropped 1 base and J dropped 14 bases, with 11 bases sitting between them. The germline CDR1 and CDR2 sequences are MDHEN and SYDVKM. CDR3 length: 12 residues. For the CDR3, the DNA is TGTGCCAGCAGTTTATTCCCTGGCGTGCTGTTTTTT. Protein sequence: CASSLFPGVLFF.

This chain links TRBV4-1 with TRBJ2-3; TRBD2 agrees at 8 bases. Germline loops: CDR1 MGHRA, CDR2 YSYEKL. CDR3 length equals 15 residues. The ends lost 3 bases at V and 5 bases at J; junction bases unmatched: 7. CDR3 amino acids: CASSHIGLAGDTQYF. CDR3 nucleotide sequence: TGCGCCAGCAGCCATATTGGACTAGCCGGAGATACGCAGTATTTT.

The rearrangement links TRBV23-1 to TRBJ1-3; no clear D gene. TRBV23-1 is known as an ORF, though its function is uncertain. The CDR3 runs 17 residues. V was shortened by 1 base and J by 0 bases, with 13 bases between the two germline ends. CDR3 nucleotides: TGCGCCAGCAGTCAATGGGCGGTCCTTTCCTCTGGAAACACCATATATTTT. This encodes CASSQWAVLSSGNTIYF.

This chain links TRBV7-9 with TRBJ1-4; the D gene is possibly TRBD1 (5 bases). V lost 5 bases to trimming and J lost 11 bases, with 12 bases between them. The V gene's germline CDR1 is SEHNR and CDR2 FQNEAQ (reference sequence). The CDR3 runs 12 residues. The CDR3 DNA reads TGTGCCAGCAGCCTGGACATAGGGAAACTGTTTTTT. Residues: CASSLDIGKLFF.

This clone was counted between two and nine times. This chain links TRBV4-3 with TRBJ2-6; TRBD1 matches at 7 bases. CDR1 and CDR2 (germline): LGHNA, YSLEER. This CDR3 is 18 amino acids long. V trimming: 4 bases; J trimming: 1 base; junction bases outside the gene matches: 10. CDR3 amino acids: CASSLGDSWLSGANVLTF. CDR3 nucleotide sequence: TGCGCCAGCAGCCTGGGGGACAGTTGGTTATCTGGGGCCAACGTCCTGACTTTC.

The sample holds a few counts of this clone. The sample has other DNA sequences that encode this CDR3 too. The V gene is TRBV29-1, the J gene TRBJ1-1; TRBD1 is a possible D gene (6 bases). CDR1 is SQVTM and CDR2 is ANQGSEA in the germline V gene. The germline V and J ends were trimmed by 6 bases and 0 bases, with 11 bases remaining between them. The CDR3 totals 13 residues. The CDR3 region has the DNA TGCAGCGTGGCCGGGACATTGAACACTGAAGCTTTCTTT. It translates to CSVAGTLNTEAFF.

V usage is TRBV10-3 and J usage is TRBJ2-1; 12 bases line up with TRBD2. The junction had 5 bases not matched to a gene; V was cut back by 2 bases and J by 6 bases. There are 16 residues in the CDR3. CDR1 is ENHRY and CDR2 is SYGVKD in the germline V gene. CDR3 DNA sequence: TGTGCCATCAGTGAGAGACTAGCGGGAGTAGTCAATGAGCAGTTCTTC. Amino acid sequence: CAISERLAGVVNEQFF.

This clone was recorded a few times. CDR3 sequence reads: CASSLASGRVVDTQYF. CDR3 nucleotides: TGTGCCAGCAGCTTAGCTAGCGGGAGGGTGGTAGATACGCAGTATTTT. The chain joins TRBV7-9 to TRBJ2-3, with 11 bases aligning to TRBD2. From germline, CDR1 is SEHNR and CDR2 FQNEAQ (reference sequence). CDR3 size: 16 residues. V lost 0 bases to trimming and J lost 5 bases; unmatched junction nucleotides: 4. Using reference TRBV7-9 and TRBJ2-3 for the parts outside the CDR3, the full variable domain is DTGVSQNPRHKITKRGQNVTFRCDPISEHNRLYWYRQTLGQGPEFLTYFQNEAQLEKSRLLSDRFSAERPKGSFSTLEIQRTEQGDSAMYLCASSLASGRVVDTQYFGPGTRLTVL.

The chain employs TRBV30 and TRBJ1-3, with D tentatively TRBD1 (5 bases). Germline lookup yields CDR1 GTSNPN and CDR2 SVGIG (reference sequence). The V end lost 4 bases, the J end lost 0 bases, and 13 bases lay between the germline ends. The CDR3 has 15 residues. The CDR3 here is CAWTMPQGSGNTIYF. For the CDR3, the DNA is TGTGCCTGGACCATGCCTCAGGGCTCTGGAAACACCATATATTTT.

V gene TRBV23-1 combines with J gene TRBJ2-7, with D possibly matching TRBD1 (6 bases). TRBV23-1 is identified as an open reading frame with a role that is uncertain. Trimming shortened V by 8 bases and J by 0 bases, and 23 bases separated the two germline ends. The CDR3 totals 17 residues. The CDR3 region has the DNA TGCGCCAGCCCCCTAACCCCGACAGGCGCTTTCTCCTACGAGCAGTACTTC. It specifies CASPLTPTGAFSYEQYF.

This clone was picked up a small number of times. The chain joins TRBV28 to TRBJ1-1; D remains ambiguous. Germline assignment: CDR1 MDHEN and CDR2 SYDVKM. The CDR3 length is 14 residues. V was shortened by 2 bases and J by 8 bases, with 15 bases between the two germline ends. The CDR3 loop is CASSLNPVMSEAFF. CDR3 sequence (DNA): TGTGCCAGCAGTTTAAACCCAGTCATGAGCGAAGCTTTCTTT.

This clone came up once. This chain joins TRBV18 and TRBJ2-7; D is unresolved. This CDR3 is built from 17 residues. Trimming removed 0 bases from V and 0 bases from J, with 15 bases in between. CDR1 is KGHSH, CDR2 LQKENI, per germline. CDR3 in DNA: TGTGCCAGCTCACCACCGGGTGGCGGCATACTCTCCTACGAGCAGTACTTC. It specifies CASSPPGGGILSYEQYF.

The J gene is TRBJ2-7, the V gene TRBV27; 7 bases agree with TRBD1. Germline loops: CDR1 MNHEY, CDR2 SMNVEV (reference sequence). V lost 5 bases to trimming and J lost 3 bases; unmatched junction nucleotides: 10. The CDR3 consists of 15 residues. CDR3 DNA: TGTGCCAGCAGTCCGAGACAGGGTGAACTCTACGAGCAGTACTTC. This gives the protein CASSPRQGELYEQYF.

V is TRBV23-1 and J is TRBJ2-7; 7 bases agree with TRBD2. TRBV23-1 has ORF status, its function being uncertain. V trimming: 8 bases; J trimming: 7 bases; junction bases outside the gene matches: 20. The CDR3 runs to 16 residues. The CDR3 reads CASRLGGDLPCREQYF. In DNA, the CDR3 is TGCGCCAGCCGATTGGGGGGGGACCTCCCTTGTAGGGAGCAGTACTTC.

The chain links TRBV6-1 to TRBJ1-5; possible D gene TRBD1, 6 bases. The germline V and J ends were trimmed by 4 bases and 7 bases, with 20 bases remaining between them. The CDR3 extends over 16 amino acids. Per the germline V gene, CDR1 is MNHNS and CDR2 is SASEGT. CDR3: CASSAAGEWGRQPQHF. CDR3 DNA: TGTGCCAGCAGTGCCGCGGGTGAATGGGGGCGGCAGCCCCAGCATTTT.

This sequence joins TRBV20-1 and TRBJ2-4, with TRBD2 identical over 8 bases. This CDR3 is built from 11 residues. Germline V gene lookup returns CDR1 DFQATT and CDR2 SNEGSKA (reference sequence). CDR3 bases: TGCGTCCAGCGGGGGAAAAACATTCAGTACTTC. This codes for CVQRGKNIQYF.

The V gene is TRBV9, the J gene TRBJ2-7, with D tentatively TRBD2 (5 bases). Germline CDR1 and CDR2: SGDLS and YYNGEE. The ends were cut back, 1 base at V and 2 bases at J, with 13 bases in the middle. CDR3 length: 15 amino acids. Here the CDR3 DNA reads TGTGCCAGCAGCGTAACCCCGACCGGGGCCTACGAGCAGTACTTC. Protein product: CASSVTPTGAYEQYF.

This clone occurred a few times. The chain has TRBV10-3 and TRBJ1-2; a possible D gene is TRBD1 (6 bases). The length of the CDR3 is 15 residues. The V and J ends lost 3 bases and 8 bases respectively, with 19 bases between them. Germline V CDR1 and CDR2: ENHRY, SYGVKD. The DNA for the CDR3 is TGTGCCATCAGTGACCAGGGCAAGGGGGTACGCGGCTACACCTTC. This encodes CAISDQGKGVRGYTF.

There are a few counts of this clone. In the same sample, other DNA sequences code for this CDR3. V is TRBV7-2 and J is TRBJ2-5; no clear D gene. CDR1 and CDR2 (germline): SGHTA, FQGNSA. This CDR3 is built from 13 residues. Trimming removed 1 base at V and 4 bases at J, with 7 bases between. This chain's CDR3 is CASSLVFGETQYF. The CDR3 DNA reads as TGTGCCAGCAGCTTAGTCTTCGGAGAGACCCAGTACTTC.

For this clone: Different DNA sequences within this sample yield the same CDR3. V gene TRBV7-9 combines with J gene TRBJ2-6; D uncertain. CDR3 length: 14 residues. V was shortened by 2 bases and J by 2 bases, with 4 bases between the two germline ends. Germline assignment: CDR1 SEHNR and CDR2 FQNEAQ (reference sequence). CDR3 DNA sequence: TGTGCCAGCAGCTTAACGCCTGGGGCCAACGTCCTGACTTTC. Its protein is CASSLTPGANVLTF.